The 2 T cell receptor beta chains presented below share a single source sample, sequenced in a study of T cell changes during pregnancy in multiple sclerosis. Repertoires were generated with immunoSEQ multiplex PCR, while TCRdb's copy carries only in-frame clones and drops some. Of tens of thousands of clones in the sample, 90% to 95% were seen once. The sequencing here drew on peripheral blood, taken in the first trimester of pregnancy. The origin of the receptors is a female donor with multiple sclerosis, enrolled in a pregnancy study.

The chain links TRBV13 to TRBJ1-3; TRBD1 is a possible D gene (5 bases). This CDR3 is built from 15 residues. Germline-derived CDR1 and CDR2 are PRHDT and FYEKMQ (reference sequence). V was cut by 4 bases and J by 0 bases, with 10 bases left in between. In nucleotides, the CDR3 is TGTGCCAGCAGCTCTACAGGCAACTCTGGAAACACCATATATTTT. This gives the protein CASSSTGNSGNTIYF.

This chain connects TRBV4-1 to TRBJ2-3, with TRBD2 matching 7 bases. CDR1 is MGHRA, CDR2 YSYEKL, per germline. V dropped 2 bases and J dropped 0; count of bases not matched to a gene: 5. CDR3 length: 16 residues. The chain's CDR3 is CASSQRTRLSTDTQYF. Here the CDR3 DNA reads TGCGCCAGCAGCCAACGGACTAGACTTAGCACAGATACGCAGTATTTT.